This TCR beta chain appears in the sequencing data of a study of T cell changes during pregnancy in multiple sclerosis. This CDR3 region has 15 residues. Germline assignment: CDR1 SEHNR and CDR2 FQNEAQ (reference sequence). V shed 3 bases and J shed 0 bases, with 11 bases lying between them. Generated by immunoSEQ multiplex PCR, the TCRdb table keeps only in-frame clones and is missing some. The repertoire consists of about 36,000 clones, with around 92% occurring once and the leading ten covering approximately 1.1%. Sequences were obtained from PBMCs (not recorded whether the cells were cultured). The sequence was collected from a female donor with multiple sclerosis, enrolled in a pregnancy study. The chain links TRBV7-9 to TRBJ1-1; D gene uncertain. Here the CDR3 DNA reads TGTGCCAGCAGCTTGGGCCGGCTTATGAACACTGAAGCTTTCTTT. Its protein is CASSLGRLMNTEAFF. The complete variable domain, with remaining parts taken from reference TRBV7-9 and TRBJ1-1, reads DTGVSQNPRHKITKRGQNVTFRCDPISEHNRLYWYRQTLGQGPEFLTYFQNEAQLEKSRLLSDRFSAERPKGSFSTLEIQRTEQGDSAMYLCASSLGRLMNTEAFFGQGTRLTVV.